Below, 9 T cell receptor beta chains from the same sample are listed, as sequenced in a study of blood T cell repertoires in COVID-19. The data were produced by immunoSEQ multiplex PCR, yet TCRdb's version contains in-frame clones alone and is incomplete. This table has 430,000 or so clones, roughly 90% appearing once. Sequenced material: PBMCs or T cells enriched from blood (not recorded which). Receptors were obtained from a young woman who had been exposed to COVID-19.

CDR3 DNA: TGTGCCAGCAGCCAAGTTGGGAGGGGGGGATACGAGCAGTACTTC. Residues: CASSQVGRGGYEQYF. V gene TRBV4-2 combines with J gene TRBJ2-7; D possibly corresponds to TRBD2 (7 bases). V lost 1 base and J lost 4, with 14 bases in between. The CDR3 loop spans 15 amino acids. Germline CDR1 is LGHNA and CDR2 is YNFKEQ.

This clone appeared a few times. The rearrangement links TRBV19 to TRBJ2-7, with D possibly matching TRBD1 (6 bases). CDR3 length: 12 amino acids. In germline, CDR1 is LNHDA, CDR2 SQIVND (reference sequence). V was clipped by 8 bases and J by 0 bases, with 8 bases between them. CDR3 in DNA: TGTGCCAGTGGACAGAGCTCCTACGAGCAGTACTTC. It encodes CASGQSSYEQYF.

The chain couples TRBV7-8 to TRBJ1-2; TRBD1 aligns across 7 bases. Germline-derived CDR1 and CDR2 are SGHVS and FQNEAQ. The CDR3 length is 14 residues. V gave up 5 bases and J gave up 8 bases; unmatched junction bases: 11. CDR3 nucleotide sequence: TGTGCCAGCAGCGTAACAGGGGACCGGCCCGGCTACACCTTC. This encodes CASSVTGDRPGYTF.

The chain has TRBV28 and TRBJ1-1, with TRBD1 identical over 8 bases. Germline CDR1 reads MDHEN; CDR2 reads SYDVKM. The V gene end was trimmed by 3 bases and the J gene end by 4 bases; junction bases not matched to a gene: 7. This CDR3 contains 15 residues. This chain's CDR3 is CASSFSGTGRTEAFF. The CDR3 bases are TGTGCCAGCAGTTTTTCCGGGACAGGTCGCACTGAAGCTTTCTTT.

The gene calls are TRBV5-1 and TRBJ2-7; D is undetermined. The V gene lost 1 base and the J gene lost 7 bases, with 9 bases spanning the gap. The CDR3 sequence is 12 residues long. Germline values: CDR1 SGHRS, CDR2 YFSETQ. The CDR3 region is CASSLNGFEQYF. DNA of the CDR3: TGCGCCAGCAGCTTGAACGGGTTTGAGCAGTACTTC.

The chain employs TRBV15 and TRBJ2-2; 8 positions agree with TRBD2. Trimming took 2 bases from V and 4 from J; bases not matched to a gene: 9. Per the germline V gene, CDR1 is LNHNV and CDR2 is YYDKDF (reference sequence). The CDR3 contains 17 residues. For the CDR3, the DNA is TGTGCCACCAGCAGATCATTCCCGGGAGGGCCCACCGGGGAGCTGTTTTTT. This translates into CATSRSFPGGPTGELFF.

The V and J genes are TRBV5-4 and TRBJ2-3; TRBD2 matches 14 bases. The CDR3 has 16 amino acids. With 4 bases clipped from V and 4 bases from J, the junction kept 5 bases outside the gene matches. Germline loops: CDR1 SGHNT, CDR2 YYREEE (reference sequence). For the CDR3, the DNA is TGTGCCAGCAGCGTGAGACTAGCGGGAGGGGCAGATACGCAGTATTTT. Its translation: CASSVRLAGGADTQYF. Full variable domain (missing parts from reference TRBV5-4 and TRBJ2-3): ETGVTQSPTHLIKTRGQQVTLRCSSQSGHNTVSWYQQALGQGPQFIFQYYREEENGRGNFPPRFSGLQFPNYSSELNVNALELDDSALYLCASSVRLAGGADTQYFGPGTRLTVL.

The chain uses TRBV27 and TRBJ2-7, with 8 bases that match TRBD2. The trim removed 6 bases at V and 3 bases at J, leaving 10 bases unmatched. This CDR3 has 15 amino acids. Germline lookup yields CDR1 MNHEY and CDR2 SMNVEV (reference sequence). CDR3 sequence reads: CASSLSGENLYEQYF. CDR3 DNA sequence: TGTGCCAGCAGCCTTAGCGGGGAGAATCTCTACGAGCAGTACTTC.

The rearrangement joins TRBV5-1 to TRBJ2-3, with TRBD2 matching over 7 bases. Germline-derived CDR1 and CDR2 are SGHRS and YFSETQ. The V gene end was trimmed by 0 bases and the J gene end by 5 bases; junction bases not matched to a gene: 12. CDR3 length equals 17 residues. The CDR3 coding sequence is TGCGCCAGCAGCTTGGAATTTTACGGGGGAGGGCTAGATACGCAGTATTTT. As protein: CASSLEFYGGGLDTQYF.